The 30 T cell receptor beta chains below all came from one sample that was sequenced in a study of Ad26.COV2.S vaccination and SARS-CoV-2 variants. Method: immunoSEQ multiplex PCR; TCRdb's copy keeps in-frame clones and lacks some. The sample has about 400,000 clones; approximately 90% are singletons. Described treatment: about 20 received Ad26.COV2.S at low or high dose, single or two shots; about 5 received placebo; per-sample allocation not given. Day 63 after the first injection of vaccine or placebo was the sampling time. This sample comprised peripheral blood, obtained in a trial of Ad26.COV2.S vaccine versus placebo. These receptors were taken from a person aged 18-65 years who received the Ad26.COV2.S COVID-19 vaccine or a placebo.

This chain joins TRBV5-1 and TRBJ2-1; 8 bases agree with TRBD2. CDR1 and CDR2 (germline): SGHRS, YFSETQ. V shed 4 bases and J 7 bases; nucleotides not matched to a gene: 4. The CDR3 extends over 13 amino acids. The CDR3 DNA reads TGCGCCAGCAGCAGGGGACTAGGGAATGAGCAGTTCTTC. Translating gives CASSRGLGNEQFF.

The DNA of the CDR3 is TGTGCCAGCAGCAGTCTGGAGGGGGGCAGCCCCTACAATGAGCAGTTCTTC. This codes for CASSSLEGGSPYNEQFF. The V call is TRBV7-9, the J call TRBJ2-1, with D perhaps assigned TRBD1 or TRBD2 (6 bases each). V was shortened by 5 bases and J by 2 bases, with 19 bases between the two germline ends. The CDR3 totals 17 residues. Per germline, CDR1 SEHNR and CDR2 FQNEAQ (reference sequence).

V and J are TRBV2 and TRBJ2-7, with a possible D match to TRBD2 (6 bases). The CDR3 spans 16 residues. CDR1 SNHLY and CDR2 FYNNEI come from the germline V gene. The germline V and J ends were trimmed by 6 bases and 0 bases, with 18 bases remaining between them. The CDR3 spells CASRISGTSVSYEQYF. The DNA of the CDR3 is TGTGCCAGCAGAATCTCCGGGACTTCGGTCTCCTACGAGCAGTACTTC.

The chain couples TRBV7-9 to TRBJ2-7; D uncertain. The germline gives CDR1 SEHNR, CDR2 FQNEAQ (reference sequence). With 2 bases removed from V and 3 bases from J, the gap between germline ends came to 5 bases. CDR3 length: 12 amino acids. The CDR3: CASSLLRYEQYF. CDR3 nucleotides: TGTGCCAGCAGCTTATTGCGCTACGAGCAGTACTTC. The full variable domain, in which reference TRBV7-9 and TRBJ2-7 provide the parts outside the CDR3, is DTGVSQNPRHKITKRGQNVTFRCDPISEHNRLYWYRQTLGQGPEFLTYFQNEAQLEKSRLLSDRFSAERPKGSFSTLEIQRTEQGDSAMYLCASSLLRYEQYFGPGTRLTVT.

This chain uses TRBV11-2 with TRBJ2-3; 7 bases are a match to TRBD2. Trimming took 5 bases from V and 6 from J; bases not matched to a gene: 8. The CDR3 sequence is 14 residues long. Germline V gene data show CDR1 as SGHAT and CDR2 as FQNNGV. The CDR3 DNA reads TGTGCCAGCAGCCAAACCGGGGGGAGGGATACGCAGTATTTT. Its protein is CASSQTGGRDTQYF.

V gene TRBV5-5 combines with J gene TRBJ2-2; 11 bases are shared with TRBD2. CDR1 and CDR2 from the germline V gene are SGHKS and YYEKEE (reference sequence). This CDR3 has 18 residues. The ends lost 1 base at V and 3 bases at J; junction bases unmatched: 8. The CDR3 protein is CASSLLVAGGPDTGELFF. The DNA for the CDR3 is TGTGCCAGCAGCTTGTTGGTAGCGGGGGGGCCGGACACCGGGGAGCTGTTTTTT.

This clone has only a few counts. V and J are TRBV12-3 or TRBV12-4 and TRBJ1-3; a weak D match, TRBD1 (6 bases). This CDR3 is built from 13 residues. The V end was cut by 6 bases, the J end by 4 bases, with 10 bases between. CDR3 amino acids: CASSQGLGNTIYF. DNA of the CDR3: TGTGCCAGCAGCCAGGGGTTGGGAAACACCATATATTTT.

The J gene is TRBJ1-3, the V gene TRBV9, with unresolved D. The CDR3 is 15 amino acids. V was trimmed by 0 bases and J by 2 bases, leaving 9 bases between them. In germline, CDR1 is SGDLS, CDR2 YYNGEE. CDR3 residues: CASSVDLAAGNTIYF. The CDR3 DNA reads TGTGCCAGCAGCGTAGACTTGGCAGCTGGAAACACCATATATTTT.

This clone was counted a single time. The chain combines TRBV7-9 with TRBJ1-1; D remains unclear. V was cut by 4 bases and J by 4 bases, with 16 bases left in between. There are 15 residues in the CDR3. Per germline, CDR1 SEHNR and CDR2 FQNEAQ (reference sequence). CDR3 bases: TGTGCCAGCAGCTCCTGGACCCTTCTTGGCACTGAAGCTTTCTTT. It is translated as CASSSWTLLGTEAFF.

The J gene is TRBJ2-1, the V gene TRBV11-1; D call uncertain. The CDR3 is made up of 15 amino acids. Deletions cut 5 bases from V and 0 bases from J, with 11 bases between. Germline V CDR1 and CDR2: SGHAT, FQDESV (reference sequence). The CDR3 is CASSPRLFSYNEQFF. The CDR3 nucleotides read TGTGCCAGCAGCCCCAGACTGTTCTCCTACAATGAGCAGTTCTTC.

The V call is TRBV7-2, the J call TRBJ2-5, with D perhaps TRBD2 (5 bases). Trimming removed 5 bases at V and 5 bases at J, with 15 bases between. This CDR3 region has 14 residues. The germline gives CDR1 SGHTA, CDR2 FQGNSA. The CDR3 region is CASSPRGYLETQYF. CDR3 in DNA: TGTGCCAGCAGCCCTAGAGGGTATTTGGAGACCCAGTACTTC.

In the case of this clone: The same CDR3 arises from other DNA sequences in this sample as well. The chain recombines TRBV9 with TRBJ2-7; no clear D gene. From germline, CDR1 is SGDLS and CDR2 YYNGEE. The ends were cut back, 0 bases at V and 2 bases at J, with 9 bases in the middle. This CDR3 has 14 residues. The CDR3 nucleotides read TGTGCCAGCAGCGTAGATGGCGAACCCTACGAGCAGTACTTC. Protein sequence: CASSVDGEPYEQYF. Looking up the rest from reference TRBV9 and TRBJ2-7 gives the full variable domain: DSGVTQTPKHLITATGQRVTLRCSPRSGDLSVYWYQQSLDQGLQFLIQYYNGEERAKGNILERFSAQQFPDLHSELNLSSLELGDSALYFCASSVDGEPYEQYFGPGTRLTVT.

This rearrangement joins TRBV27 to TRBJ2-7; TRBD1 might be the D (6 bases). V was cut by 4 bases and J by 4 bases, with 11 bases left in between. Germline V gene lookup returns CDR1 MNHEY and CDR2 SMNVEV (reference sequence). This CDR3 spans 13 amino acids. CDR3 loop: CASSYQGRYEQYF. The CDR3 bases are TGTGCCAGCAGTTACCAGGGGCGGTACGAGCAGTACTTC.

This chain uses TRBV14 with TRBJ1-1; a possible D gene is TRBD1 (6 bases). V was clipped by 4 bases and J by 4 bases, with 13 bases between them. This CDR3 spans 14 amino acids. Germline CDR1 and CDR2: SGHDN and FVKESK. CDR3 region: CASSPPQGPTEAFF. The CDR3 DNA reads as TGTGCCAGCAGCCCTCCCCAGGGGCCCACTGAAGCTTTCTTT.

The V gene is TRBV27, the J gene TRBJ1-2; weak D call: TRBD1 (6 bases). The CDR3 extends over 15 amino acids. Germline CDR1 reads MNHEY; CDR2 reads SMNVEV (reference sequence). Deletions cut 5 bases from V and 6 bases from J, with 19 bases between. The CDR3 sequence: CASSPSIGTPHGYTF. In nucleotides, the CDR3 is TGTGCCAGCAGTCCCTCCATAGGGACACCCCATGGCTACACCTTC.

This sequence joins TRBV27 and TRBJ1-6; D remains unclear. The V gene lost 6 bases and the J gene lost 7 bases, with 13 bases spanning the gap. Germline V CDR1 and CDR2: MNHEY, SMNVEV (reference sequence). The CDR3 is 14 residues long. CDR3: CASRLGGPNSPLHF. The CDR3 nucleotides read TGTGCCAGCAGATTAGGTGGGCCGAATTCACCCCTCCACTTT.

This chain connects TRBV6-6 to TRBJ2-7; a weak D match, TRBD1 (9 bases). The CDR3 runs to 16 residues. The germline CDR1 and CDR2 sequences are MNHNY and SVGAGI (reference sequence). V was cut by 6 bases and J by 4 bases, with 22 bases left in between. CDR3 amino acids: CASRRGGDRATYEQYF. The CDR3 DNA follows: TGTGCCAGCAGACGGGGGGGGGACAGGGCAACTTACGAGCAGTACTTC.

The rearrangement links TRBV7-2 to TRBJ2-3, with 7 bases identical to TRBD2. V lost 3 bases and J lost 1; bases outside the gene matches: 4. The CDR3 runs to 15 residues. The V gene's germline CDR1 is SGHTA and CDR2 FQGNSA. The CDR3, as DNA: TGTGCCAGCAGCTTGCGCGGGGGAGGCACAGATACGCAGTATTTT. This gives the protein CASSLRGGGTDTQYF.

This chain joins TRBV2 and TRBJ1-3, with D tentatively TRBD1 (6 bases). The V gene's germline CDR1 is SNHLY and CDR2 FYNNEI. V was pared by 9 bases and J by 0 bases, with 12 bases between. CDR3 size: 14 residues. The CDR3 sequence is CASGQLLSGNTIYF. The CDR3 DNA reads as TGTGCCAGTGGACAGTTACTCTCTGGAAACACCATATATTTT.

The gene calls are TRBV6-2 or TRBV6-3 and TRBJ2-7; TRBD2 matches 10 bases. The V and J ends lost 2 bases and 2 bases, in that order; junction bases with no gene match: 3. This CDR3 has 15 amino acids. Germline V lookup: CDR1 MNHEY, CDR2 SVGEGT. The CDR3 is CASSYSSGRTYEQYF. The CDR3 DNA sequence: TGTGCCAGCAGTTACAGTAGCGGGAGGACCTACGAGCAGTACTTC.

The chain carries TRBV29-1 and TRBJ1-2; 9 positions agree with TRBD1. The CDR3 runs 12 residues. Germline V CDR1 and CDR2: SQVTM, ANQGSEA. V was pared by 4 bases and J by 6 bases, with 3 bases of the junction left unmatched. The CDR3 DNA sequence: TGCAGCGTTGGGGACAGGGATAATGGCTACACCTTC. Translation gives CSVGDRDNGYTF.

The DNA of the CDR3 is TGTGCCAGCAGTGGTAAAGCTAACTATGGCTACACCTTC. Amino acid sequence: CASSGKANYGYTF. The V and J genes are TRBV2 and TRBJ1-2; D not resolved. Trimming pared 4 bases from V and 0 bases from J, leaving 6 bases between. This CDR3 is 13 amino acids long. Germline V CDR1 and CDR2: SNHLY, FYNNEI. Full variable domain (remainder filled in from reference TRBV2 and TRBJ1-2): EPEVTQTPSHQVTQMGQEVILRCVPISNHLYFYWYRQILGQKVEFLVSFYNNEISEKSEIFDDQFSVERPDGSNFTLKIRSTKLEDSAMYFCASSGKANYGYTFGSGTRLTVV.

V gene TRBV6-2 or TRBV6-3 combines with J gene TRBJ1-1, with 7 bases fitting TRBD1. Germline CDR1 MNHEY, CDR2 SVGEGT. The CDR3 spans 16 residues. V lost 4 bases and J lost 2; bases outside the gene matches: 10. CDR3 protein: CASSFIPDRVNTEAFF. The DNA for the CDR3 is TGTGCCAGCAGTTTTATCCCCGACAGGGTTAACACTGAAGCTTTCTTT.

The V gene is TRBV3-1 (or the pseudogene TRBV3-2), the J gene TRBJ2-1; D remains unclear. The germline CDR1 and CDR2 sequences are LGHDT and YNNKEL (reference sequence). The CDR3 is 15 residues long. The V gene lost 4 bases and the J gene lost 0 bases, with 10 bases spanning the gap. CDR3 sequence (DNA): TGTGCCAGCAGCCCCCAACCGAGCTCCTACAATGAGCAGTTCTTC. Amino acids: CASSPQPSSYNEQFF.

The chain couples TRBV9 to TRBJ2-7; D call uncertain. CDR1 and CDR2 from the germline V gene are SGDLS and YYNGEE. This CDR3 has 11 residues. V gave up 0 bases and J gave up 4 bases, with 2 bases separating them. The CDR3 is CASSVEYEQYF. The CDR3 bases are TGTGCCAGCAGCGTAGAATACGAGCAGTACTTC.

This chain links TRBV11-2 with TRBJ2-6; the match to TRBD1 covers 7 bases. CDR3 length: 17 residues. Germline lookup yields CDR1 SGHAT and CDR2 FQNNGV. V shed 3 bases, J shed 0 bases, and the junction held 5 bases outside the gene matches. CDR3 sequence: CASSFRDSSSGANVLTF. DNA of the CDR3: TGTGCCAGCAGCTTCCGGGACAGTTCCTCTGGGGCCAACGTCCTGACTTTC. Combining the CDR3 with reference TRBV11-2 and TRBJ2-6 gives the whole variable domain EAGVAQSPRYKIIEKRQSVAFWCNPISGHATLYWYQQILGQGPKLLIQFQNNGVVDDSQLPKDRFSAERLKGVDSTLKIQPAKLEDSAVYLCASSFRDSSSGANVLTFGAGSRLTVL.

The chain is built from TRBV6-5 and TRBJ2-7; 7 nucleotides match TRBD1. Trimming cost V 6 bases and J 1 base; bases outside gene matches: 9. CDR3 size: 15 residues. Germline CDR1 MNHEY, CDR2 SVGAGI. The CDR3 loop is CASRTPGQSSYEQYF. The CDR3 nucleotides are TGTGCCAGCAGGACTCCGGGACAGAGTTCCTACGAGCAGTACTTC.

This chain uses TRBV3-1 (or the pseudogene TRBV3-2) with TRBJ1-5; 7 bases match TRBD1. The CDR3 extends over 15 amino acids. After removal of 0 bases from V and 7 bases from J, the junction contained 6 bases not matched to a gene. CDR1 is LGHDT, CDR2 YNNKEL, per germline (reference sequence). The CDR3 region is CASSQDRGLGQPQHF. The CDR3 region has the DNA TGTGCCAGCAGCCAAGATAGGGGGCTGGGACAGCCCCAGCATTTT.

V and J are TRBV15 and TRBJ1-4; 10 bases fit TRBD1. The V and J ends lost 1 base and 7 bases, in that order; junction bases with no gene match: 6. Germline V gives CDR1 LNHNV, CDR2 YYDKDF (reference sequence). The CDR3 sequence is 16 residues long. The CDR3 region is CATSRGTRDRGEKLFF. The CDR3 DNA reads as TGTGCCACCAGCAGAGGGACTCGGGACAGGGGTGAAAAACTGTTTTTT.

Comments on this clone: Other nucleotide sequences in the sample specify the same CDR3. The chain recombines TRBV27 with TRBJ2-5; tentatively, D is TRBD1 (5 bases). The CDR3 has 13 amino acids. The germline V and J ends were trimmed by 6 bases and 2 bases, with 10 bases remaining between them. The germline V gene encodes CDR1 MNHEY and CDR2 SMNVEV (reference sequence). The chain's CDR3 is CASSWGGQETQYF. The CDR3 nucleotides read TGTGCCAGCAGCTGGGGCGGACAAGAGACCCAGTACTTC.